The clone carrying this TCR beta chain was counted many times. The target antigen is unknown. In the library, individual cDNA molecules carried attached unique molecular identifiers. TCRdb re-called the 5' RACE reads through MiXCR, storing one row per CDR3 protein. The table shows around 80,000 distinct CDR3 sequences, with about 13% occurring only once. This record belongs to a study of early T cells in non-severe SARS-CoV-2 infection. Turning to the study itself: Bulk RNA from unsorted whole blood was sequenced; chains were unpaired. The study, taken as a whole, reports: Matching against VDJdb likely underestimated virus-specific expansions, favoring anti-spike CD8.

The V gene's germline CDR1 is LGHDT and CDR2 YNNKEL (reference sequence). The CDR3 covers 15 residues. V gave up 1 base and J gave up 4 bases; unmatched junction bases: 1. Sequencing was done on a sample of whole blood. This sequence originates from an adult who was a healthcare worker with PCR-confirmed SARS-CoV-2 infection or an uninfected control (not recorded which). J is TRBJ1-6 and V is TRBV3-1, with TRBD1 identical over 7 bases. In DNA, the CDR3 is TGTGCCAGCAGCCAAGGGACAGGATATAATTCACCCCTCCACTTT. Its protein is CASSQGTGYNSPLHF.